The 2 T cell receptor beta chains listed next were all sequenced from one sample in a study of T cell changes during pregnancy in multiple sclerosis. Method: immunoSEQ multiplex PCR; TCRdb's copy keeps in-frame clones and lacks some. The top ten clones hold over 20% of a sample with some 40,000 clones, approximately 90% of them seen once. The sample was CD8+ T cells from peripheral blood mononuclear cells, taken before pregnancy. The receptors were sampled from a female donor with multiple sclerosis, enrolled in a pregnancy study.

This chain connects TRBV30 to TRBJ2-5; TRBD2 aligns across 8 bases. Germline V CDR1 and CDR2: GTSNPN, SVGIG (reference sequence). V trimming: 5 bases; J trimming: 2 bases; junction bases outside the gene matches: 7. CDR3 length: 14 amino acids. In DNA, the CDR3 is TGTGCCTGGTCGCCGGGGGGGGAACAAGAGACCCAGTACTTC. This translates into CAWSPGGEQETQYF.

This chain links TRBV4-1 with TRBJ2-7, with 10 bases that match TRBD2. Germline assignment: CDR1 MGHRA and CDR2 YSYEKL. V lost 0 bases and J lost 2; bases outside the gene matches: 7. This CDR3 comprises 17 residues. The DNA of the CDR3 is TGCGCCAGCAGCCAAGATGGGTCTAGCGGGAGTACCTACGAGCAGTACTTC. Its translation: CASSQDGSSGSTYEQYF.